This T cell receptor (beta chain) was sequenced for a study of PD-L1 blockade in urothelial cancer. Across the study: Blood analysis occurred 3 weeks (second dose) and 6 weeks after treatment start. Study conclusions and caveats: Sub-median blood TCR clonality before treatment predicted longer survival.

Individual patients had between 1 and 8 samples, taken pretreatment and on-treatment. Remarks on this clone: Antigen: not known.

Each PCR reaction had synthetic TCR analog templates spiked into it. The repertoire was sequenced with immunoSEQ multiplex PCR; TCRdb's copy has only in-frame clones and lacks some. The sample consists of about 69,000 clones, 85% to 90% of them appearing once. The receptor comes from a man aged 60 to 75 with urothelial cancer. Sequencing was performed on PBMCs, taken around atezolizumab (anti-PD-L1) treatment.

Here the CDR3 reads CASSSGQGETQYF. The CDR3 bases are TGTGCCAGCAGTTCCGGACAGGGAGAGACCCAGTACTTC. The chain is built from TRBV7-9 and TRBJ2-5, with 8 bases matching TRBD1. V shed 6 bases and J 4 bases; nucleotides not matched to a gene: 4. The germline V gene has CDR1 SEHNR and CDR2 FQNEAQ (reference sequence). The CDR3 spans 13 residues. Drawing the rest from reference TRBV7-9 and TRBJ2-5, the complete variable domain is DTGVSQNPRHKITKRGQNVTFRCDPISEHNRLYWYRQTLGQGPEFLTYFQNEAQLEKSRLLSDRFSAERPKGSFSTLEIQRTEQGDSAMYLCASSSGQGETQYFGPGTRLLVL.